A selection of T cell receptor beta chains follows, all from one sample in a study of tumor and adjacent non-tumor tissue in lung cancer. TCRdb itself ran the multiplex PCR reads through MiXCR, one entry per CDR3 protein. This sample carries about 110,000 distinct CDR3 sequences, 84% of them seen once, and the ten largest clones take more than 20%. The source material was lung tumor tissue. These receptors were taken from a man between 65 and 79 years old with non-small cell lung cancer. The CDR3 runs from the conserved cysteine through the conserved F or W. D genes are given only for firm matches. Not every row has a clone size; where given, it reads once, few, many or a size class.

j_call: TRBJ1-2
d_call: TRBD1
clone_size: many
v_call: TRBV28
cdr3_nt: TGTGCCAGCAAGAATCGAGGGGGCGCATATGGCTACACCTTC
cdr3_aa: CASKNRGGAYGYTF

j_call: TRBJ2-1
d_call: NA
clone_size: NA
v_call: TRBV10-3
cdr3_nt: TGTGCCATCAGGTCCCACATTAGTGGGAGTTACAATGAGCAGTTCTTC
cdr3_aa: CAIRSHISGSYNEQFF

j_call: TRBJ1-1
d_call: NA
clone_size: NA
v_call: TRBV5-1
cdr3_nt: TGCGCCAGCAGCTTGGTAGTTGATATGAATACTGAAGCTTTCTTT
cdr3_aa: CASSLVVDMNTEAFF

j_call: TRBJ2-5
d_call: TRBD1
clone_size: NA
v_call: TRBV11-2
cdr3_nt: TGTGTCAACAGCACGACAGGGTACCAAGAGACCCAGTACTTC
cdr3_aa: CVNSTTGYQETQYF

j_call: TRBJ2-3
d_call: TRBD1
clone_size: NA
v_call: TRBV14
cdr3_nt: TGTGCCAGCAGCCCGACAGGGGGAGTTATCCCAGATACGCATTATTTT
cdr3_aa: CASSPTGGVIPDTHYF

j_call: TRBJ2-2
d_call: NA
clone_size: NA
v_call: TRBV6-1
cdr3_nt: TGTGCCAGCATGGCTGGGTTTGAAAACACCGGGGAGCTGTTTTTT
cdr3_aa: CASMAGFENTGELFF

j_call: TRBJ2-1
d_call: TRBD2
clone_size: NA
v_call: TRBV11-3
cdr3_nt: TGTGCCAGCAGCACCCGACTAGCTAATGAGCAGTTCTTC
cdr3_aa: CASSTRLANEQFF

j_call: TRBJ2-4
d_call: NA
clone_size: NA
v_call: TRBV12-3/TRBV12-4
cdr3_nt: TGTGCCAGCAGCCCGAACAGGCGATTACTAGCCAAAAACATTCAGTACTTC
cdr3_aa: CASSPNRRLLAKNIQYF

j_call: TRBJ2-1
d_call: NA
clone_size: NA
v_call: TRBV28
cdr3_nt: TGTGCCAGTAGTTTCACGACAGGTTGGAACAATGAGCAGTTCTTC
cdr3_aa: CASSFTTGWNNEQFF

j_call: TRBJ2-3
d_call: NA
clone_size: NA
v_call: TRBV11-3
cdr3_nt: TGTGCCAGCAGTTCGGTCCCCCAGGATCTCACAGATACGCAGTATTTT
cdr3_aa: CASSSVPQDLTDTQYF

j_call: TRBJ2-5
d_call: NA
clone_size: NA
v_call: TRBV10-3
cdr3_nt: TGTGCCATCAATGCTCGTCCTTCGACTAACGTAATTGCGGTGGAGACCCAGTACTTC
cdr3_aa: CAINARPSTNVIAVETQYF

j_call: TRBJ2-7
d_call: TRBD1
clone_size: NA
v_call: TRBV4-2
cdr3_nt: TGTGTCAGCAGCCTAGGACAGGGTCTGTACGAGCAGTACTTC
cdr3_aa: CVSSLGQGLYEQYF

j_call: TRBJ2-1
d_call: TRBD2
clone_size: NA
v_call: TRBV4-2
cdr3_nt: TGTGCCAGCAACCAGGGGACTAGCGGGGCACAAGAGCAGTTCTTC
cdr3_aa: CASNQGTSGAQEQFF

j_call: TRBJ2-7
d_call: TRBD2
clone_size: few
v_call: TRBV11-2
cdr3_nt: TGTGCCAGCAGCTTAGATCGGGGCGGGAGATACGAGCAGTACTTC
cdr3_aa: CASSLDRGGRYEQYF

j_call: TRBJ1-5
d_call: NA
clone_size: many
v_call: TRBV20-1
cdr3_nt: TGCAGTGCTAGCTATGACAGCAAAAATCAGCCCCAGCATTTT
cdr3_aa: CSASYDSKNQPQHF

j_call: TRBJ2-2
d_call: NA
clone_size: NA
v_call: TRBV11-2
cdr3_nt: TGTGCCAGCAGCCTTCCCAGGACCGCGAGCATCGGGGAGATGTTTTTT
cdr3_aa: CASSLPRTASIGEMFF

j_call: TRBJ2-2
d_call: NA
clone_size: many
v_call: TRBV4-2
cdr3_nt: TGTGCCAGCAGCCAAAATCAGGGTCCCACCGGGGAGCTGTTTTTT
cdr3_aa: CASSQNQGPTGELFF

j_call: TRBJ1-1
d_call: NA
clone_size: NA
v_call: TRBV28
cdr3_nt: TGTGCAAGGAGTTTATCTGAAGCTTTCTTT
cdr3_aa: CARSLSEAFF

j_call: TRBJ1-1
d_call: TRBD1
clone_size: NA
v_call: TRBV29-1
cdr3_nt: TGCAGTGTCTACGGACAGGGAACTAAAACTGAAGCTTTCTTC
cdr3_aa: CSVYGQGTKTEAFF

j_call: TRBJ1-2
d_call: NA
clone_size: NA
v_call: TRBV10-2
cdr3_nt: TGCGCCAGCAGTGACGGGGGAGGATACTATGGCTACACCTTC
cdr3_aa: CASSDGGGYYGYTF

j_call: TRBJ2-7
d_call: NA
clone_size: NA
v_call: TRBV11-2
cdr3_nt: TGTGCCAGCAGCTCAGCTTCTAGCAGGGGTACCTACGAGCAGTACTTC
cdr3_aa: CASSSASSRGTYEQYF

j_call: TRBJ1-1
d_call: TRBD1
clone_size: NA
v_call: TRBV6-2/TRBV6-3
cdr3_nt: TGTGCCAGCAAGATACAGGGGACGTACACTGAAGCTTTATTT
cdr3_aa: CASKIQGTYTEALF

j_call: TRBJ2-2
d_call: NA
clone_size: NA
v_call: TRBV29-1
cdr3_nt: NA
cdr3_aa: CSTDVAGGIGELIF

j_call: TRBJ2-7
d_call: NA
clone_size: NA
v_call: TRBV6-2/TRBV6-3
cdr3_nt: TGTGCCGGCAGTTATGGCGGCTACGAGCAGTACTTC
cdr3_aa: CAGSYGGYEQYF

j_call: TRBJ2-7
d_call: NA
clone_size: NA
v_call: TRBV10-3
cdr3_nt: TGTGCCATCAAGGAGACGCGGGATAGTGGAGAGCTGTACTTC
cdr3_aa: CAIKETRDSGELYF

j_call: TRBJ1-2
d_call: NA
clone_size: many
v_call: TRBV30
cdr3_nt: TGTGCCTGGGGGGGCCTCTATGGCTACACCTTC
cdr3_aa: CAWGGLYGYTF

j_call: TRBJ2-5
d_call: NA
clone_size: NA
v_call: TRBV12-3/TRBV12-4
cdr3_nt: TGCGCCAGCAGTTTTAGGAACATACAAGAGACCCAGTACTTC
cdr3_aa: CASSFRNIQETQYF

j_call: TRBJ2-2
d_call: NA
clone_size: NA
v_call: TRBV4-1
cdr3_nt: TGCACCAGCAGCCAAGGCCGGGACAAGGGTTGCACCGGGGAGCTGTTTTTT
cdr3_aa: CTSSQGRDKGCTGELFF

j_call: TRBJ1-5
d_call: NA
clone_size: NA
v_call: TRBV6-8
cdr3_nt: TGTGGCGGCAGTTACTGGGCCTTACAAGGATGGGGGGTAATCGAGCCCCAGCATTTT
cdr3_aa: CGGSYWALQGWGVIEPQHF

j_call: TRBJ1-2
d_call: NA
clone_size: NA
v_call: TRBV6-1
cdr3_nt: TGTGCCAACACTGAAATGGAGAGGGAGAAAACCTTC
cdr3_aa: CANTEMEREKTF

j_call: TRBJ2-2
d_call: NA
clone_size: NA
v_call: TRBV19
cdr3_nt: TGTGCCTGTCAGAAAACCACAGGGCTCAGGGAGCTGTGTTTT
cdr3_aa: CACQKTTGLRELCF

j_call: TRBJ2-3
d_call: NA
clone_size: few
v_call: TRBV20-1
cdr3_nt: TGCAGTGCCAGTACTAACGGGGAGGCAGATACGCAGTATTTT
cdr3_aa: CSASTNGEADTQYF

j_call: TRBJ1-1
d_call: TRBD1
clone_size: NA
v_call: TRBV11-2
cdr3_nt: TGTGCCAGCAGCTTCGGCGGGGACAGGACTGGAGCTTTCTTT
cdr3_aa: CASSFGGDRTGAFF

j_call: TRBJ2-1
d_call: TRBD2
clone_size: many
v_call: TRBV5-1
cdr3_nt: TGCGCCAGCAGCTTAGCGGGGGGGCCGACTCCCAATGAGCAGTTCTTC
cdr3_aa: CASSLAGGPTPNEQFF

j_call: TRBJ1-5
d_call: NA
clone_size: NA
v_call: TRBV6-2/TRBV6-3
cdr3_nt: TGTGCCAGCAGTTCTCAGTGCAATCAGCCTCAGCGTTTT
cdr3_aa: CASSSQCNQPQRF

j_call: TRBJ2-1
d_call: NA
clone_size: NA
v_call: TRBV4-3
cdr3_nt: TGCGCCAGCAGCCAAGCCCCTAGTGGAGGAAGGGAGCAGTTATTC
cdr3_aa: CASSQAPSGGREQLF

j_call: TRBJ1-5
d_call: NA
clone_size: NA
v_call: TRBV6-6
cdr3_nt: TGTACCAGCAAATGGAGCAATCAGCCCCAGCATTTT
cdr3_aa: CTSKWSNQPQHF

j_call: TRBJ1-4
d_call: NA
clone_size: once
v_call: TRBV10-1
cdr3_nt: TGTGCCAGCAGTGAAACCAGGGAGGGTGAAAAACTGTTTTTT
cdr3_aa: CASSETREGEKLFF

j_call: TRBJ1-2
d_call: NA
clone_size: few
v_call: TRBV9
cdr3_nt: TGTGCCAGCAGCGTAACCCAGACAGGAAGGAGCTACACCTTC
cdr3_aa: CASSVTQTGRSYTF

j_call: TRBJ2-4
d_call: NA
clone_size: NA
v_call: TRBV29-1
cdr3_nt: TGCGGCGTTGATAACAGGCTAACCAAAAACATTCAGTACTTC
cdr3_aa: CGVDNRLTKNIQYF

j_call: TRBJ1-5
d_call: NA
clone_size: NA
v_call: TRBV28
cdr3_nt: TGTGCCACCTCCGGGTTGAATCAGCCCCGACATTTT
cdr3_aa: CATSGLNQPRHF

j_call: TRBJ1-5
d_call: TRBD1
clone_size: NA
v_call: TRBV10-3
cdr3_nt: TGTGCCATCGGAAGAGGGGGCGTCTCTGGCAATCAGATCCAGCATTTT
cdr3_aa: CAIGRGGVSGNQIQHF

j_call: TRBJ2-1
d_call: TRBD2
clone_size: NA
v_call: TRBV4-1
cdr3_nt: TGCCCCAGCAATCGAACCGGGACTAGCGCAAACAATGAGCAGTTCTTC
cdr3_aa: CPSNRTGTSANNEQFF

j_call: TRBJ1-1
d_call: TRBD1
clone_size: NA
v_call: TRBV11-3
cdr3_nt: TGTGCCAACAGCTTAAAGACAGGGTGGATGGACACTGAAACTTTCTTT
cdr3_aa: CANSLKTGWMDTETFF

j_call: TRBJ2-3
d_call: NA
clone_size: NA
v_call: TRBV7-2
cdr3_nt: TGTGCCAGCAGCCAACCACCCACAGATATGCAGTATTTT
cdr3_aa: CASSQPPTDMQYF

j_call: TRBJ2-1
d_call: TRBD2
clone_size: NA
v_call: TRBV14
cdr3_nt: TGTACCAGCAGCCAGCAAGCGGGATCTTTCTACAATGAGCAGTTCTTC
cdr3_aa: CTSSQQAGSFYNEQFF

j_call: TRBJ2-6
d_call: TRBD2
clone_size: NA
v_call: TRBV29-1
cdr3_nt: TGCAGCGTTGTGGGGGAATGGGGAGGGCCCTCTGGGGCAAACGTCCAGACTTTC
cdr3_aa: CSVVGEWGGPSGANVQTF

j_call: TRBJ2-7
d_call: TRBD1
clone_size: NA
v_call: TRBV20-1
cdr3_nt: TGCAATGCTACCGGGACAGTCGAGCAGTACTTC
cdr3_aa: CNATGTVEQYF

j_call: TRBJ2-7
d_call: NA
clone_size: NA
v_call: TRBV11-2
cdr3_nt: TGTGCCAGCAGCTCAGTCACCCTCTACGAGCAGTACTTC
cdr3_aa: CASSSVTLYEQYF

j_call: TRBJ2-7
d_call: NA
clone_size: NA
v_call: TRBV18
cdr3_nt: TGTGCCAGCACTCCCTCACTCGTTGAAGGGGACGAGCAGTACTTC
cdr3_aa: CASTPSLVEGDEQYF

j_call: TRBJ1-5
d_call: TRBD1
clone_size: once
v_call: TRBV4-2
cdr3_nt: TGTACCAGGAGCCTTCAAGGGACAGGGGATCAGCCGCAGCATTTT
cdr3_aa: CTRSLQGTGDQPQHF

j_call: TRBJ2-5
d_call: TRBD2
clone_size: NA
v_call: TRBV11-2
cdr3_nt: TGTGCCAGCTGCATTAGCCCCTGGACTAGAGGGACCCAGTACTTC
cdr3_aa: CASCISPWTRGTQYF

j_call: TRBJ2-7
d_call: NA
clone_size: NA
v_call: TRBV6-5
cdr3_nt: TGTGCCAGCACTTTCCGGGGGTCCGGGGGTAATTACGATCATTACTTC
cdr3_aa: CASTFRGSGGNYDHYF